This passage covers 15 T cell receptor beta chains from one sample sequenced in a study of identical twins. TCRdb ran MiXCR on the 5' RACE reads and lists one entry per CDR3 protein. The sample has 450,000 or so distinct CDR3 sequences; 13% to 15% are singletons. The sample was also linked to a second study, of yellow fever vaccine responses in identical twins.

Sequencing input: CD4+ T cells sorted from blood. The receptors shown here come from a woman younger than 35 in good health.

The rearrangement uses TRBV19 and TRBJ2-1; TRBD2 might be the D (6 bases). The germline V gene has CDR1 LNHDA and CDR2 SQIVND (reference sequence). Trimming stripped 10 bases from V and 4 bases from J, with 17 bases between. This CDR3 has 14 residues. CDR3 in DNA: TGTGCCACCCAACCGACCGGGACTTACAATGAGCAGTTCTTC. Translation: CATQPTGTYNEQFF.

This clonotype has more than one count but fewer than ten. The rearrangement uses TRBV10-3 and TRBJ2-3, with 14 nucleotides matching TRBD2. Germline-derived CDR1 and CDR2 are ENHRY and SYGVKD. The junction had 8 bases not matched to a gene; V was cut back by 11 bases and J by 4 bases. This CDR3 contains 15 residues. The CDR3 loop reads CAVAGTSGSSDTQYF. DNA for the CDR3: TGTGCCGTCGCAGGGACTAGCGGGAGCTCAGATACGCAGTATTTT.

This chain uses TRBV5-6 with TRBJ2-3; tentative D call: TRBD2 (7 bases). This CDR3 region has 17 residues. CDR1 and CDR2 from the germline V gene are SGHDT and YYEEEE. The V and J ends lost 4 bases and 5 bases respectively, with 23 bases between them. The CDR3 coding sequence is TGTGCCAGCAGCCCCACCCTCGGGGGGCTTGGAGGAGATACGCAGTATTTT. It codes for CASSPTLGGLGGDTQYF.

This clonotype has only a few counts. The chain has TRBV7-2 and TRBJ2-5, with TRBD2 as a possible D gene (5 bases). The CDR3 runs 14 residues. The V gene lost 5 bases and the J gene lost 2 bases, with 12 bases spanning the gap. From germline, CDR1 is SGHTA and CDR2 FQGNSA. The CDR3 DNA follows: TGTGCCAGCAGCCCCAAACTAGATCAAGAGACCCAGTACTTC. It translates to CASSPKLDQETQYF.

This clonotype has a handful of counts. The chain carries TRBV7-2 and TRBJ2-5; D possibly uses TRBD1 or TRBD2 (6 bases each). Germline V gene data show CDR1 as SGHTA and CDR2 as FQGNSA. The CDR3 runs 16 residues. V was trimmed by 4 bases and J by 2 bases, leaving 17 bases between them. CDR3 amino acids: CASSSGTGALQETQYF. CDR3 nucleotides: TGTGCCAGCAGCTCCGGGACGGGGGCCTTACAAGAGACCCAGTACTTC. Together with reference TRBV7-2 and TRBJ2-5, the CDR3 gives the full variable domain: GAGVSQSPSNKVTEKGKDVELRCDPISGHTALYWYRQSLGQGLEFLIYFQGNSAPDKSGLPSDRFSAERTGGSVSTLTIQRTQQEDSAVYLCASSSGTGALQETQYFGPGTRLLVL.

J is TRBJ1-1 and V is TRBV20-1, with 7 bases that match TRBD1. The junction had 9 bases not matched to a gene; V was cut back by 3 bases and J by 2 bases. The length of the CDR3 is 15 residues. Per the germline V gene, CDR1 is DFQATT and CDR2 is SNEGSKA (reference sequence). DNA of the CDR3: TGCAGTGCTAGGGACCGGGGACAGCAAAACACTGAAGCTTTCTTT. This sequence encodes CSARDRGQQNTEAFF.

The chain recombines TRBV7-8 with TRBJ2-7, with 8 bases fitting TRBD2. V lost 8 bases and J lost 3; bases outside the gene matches: 9. The CDR3 is 14 residues long. Germline V gene lookup returns CDR1 SGHVS and CDR2 FQNEAQ. The CDR3 DNA sequence: TGTGCCAGCGGGCCGGGAGGGACGAACTACGAGCAGTACTTC. As protein: CASGPGGTNYEQYF. The full variable domain, rest sourced from reference TRBV7-8 and TRBJ2-7, is GAGVSQSPRYKVAKRGQDVALRCDPISGHVSLFWYQQALGQGPEFLTYFQNEAQLDKSGLPSDRFFAERPEGSVSTLKIQRTQQEDSAVYLCASGPGGTNYEQYFGPGTRLTVT.

The V and J genes are TRBV6-2 or TRBV6-3 and TRBJ2-2; 11 nucleotides match TRBD1. This CDR3 is 15 amino acids long. Germline V CDR1 and CDR2: MNHEY, SVGEGT. Trimming took 6 bases from V and 2 from J; bases not matched to a gene: 2. CDR3 nucleotides: TGTGCCAGCAGAAGGACAGGGGGCAACACCGGGGAGCTGTTTTTT. Residues: CASRRTGGNTGELFF.

This clonotype was observed at least ten times. The chain has TRBV12-3 or TRBV12-4 and TRBJ1-3; tentatively, D is TRBD1 (5 bases). This CDR3 has 16 amino acids. Trimming cost V 1 base and J 0 bases, with 10 bases left between them. CDR3 region: CASSLGVGTSGNTIYF. The CDR3 DNA reads as TGTGCCAGCAGTTTAGGCGTGGGGACCTCTGGAAACACCATATATTTT.

The chain is built from TRBV20-1 and TRBJ2-7; possible D gene TRBD1, 6 bases. Trimming removed 2 bases from V and 0 bases from J, with 14 bases in between. Germline assignment: CDR1 DFQATT and CDR2 SNEGSKA (reference sequence). The CDR3 is made up of 15 amino acids. CDR3 sequence reads: CSARPGHLSSYEQYF. The DNA of the CDR3 is TGCAGTGCTAGACCGGGACACCTTAGCTCCTACGAGCAGTACTTC.

This clonotype was detected ten times or more. The chain combines TRBV28 with TRBJ1-4; D remains unclear. The CDR3 length is 13 residues. V was shortened by 6 bases and J by 8 bases, with 13 bases between the two germline ends. Germline CDR1 reads MDHEN; CDR2 reads SYDVKM. CDR3 bases: TGTGCCAGCAGCAAGATTTTACGGGAAAAACTGTTTTTT. Its translation: CASSKILREKLFF.

The chain recombines TRBV18 with TRBJ2-1; 9 bases match TRBD2. The trim removed 0 bases at V and 8 bases at J, leaving 8 bases unmatched. Looked up from germline, CDR1 is KGHSH and CDR2 is LQKENI. The CDR3 contains 16 residues. CDR3 region: CASSPPAGGTIDEQFF. The DNA of the CDR3 is TGTGCCAGCTCACCACCGGCGGGGGGGACAATTGATGAGCAGTTCTTC.

This clonotype was counted between two and nine times. The genes are TRBV7-9 and TRBJ2-7; D possibly uses TRBD1 or TRBD2 (6 bases each). The CDR3 has 15 amino acids. Germline V gene sequence: CDR1 SEHNR, CDR2 FQNEAQ (reference sequence). Trimming took 5 bases from V and 2 from J, leaving 16 bases between them. CDR3 bases: TGTGCCAGCAGCCCAACCACGGGGGCCGCCTACGAGCAGTACTTC. This codes for CASSPTTGAAYEQYF.

This clonotype was seen at least ten times. CDR3 DNA sequence: TGTGCCAGCAGCTCAACCCCCCTGGGCGATCGCAACTACGAGCAGTACTTC. It codes for CASSSTPLGDRNYEQYF. The chain employs TRBV7-9 and TRBJ2-7; no clear D gene. The CDR3 is 17 amino acids. Per the germline V gene, CDR1 is SEHNR and CDR2 is FQNEAQ (reference sequence). Deletions cut 4 bases from V and 3 bases from J, with 22 bases between.

The chain employs TRBV7-9 and TRBJ2-7; weak D call: TRBD2 (5 bases). CDR3 length: 15 amino acids. CDR1 is SEHNR, CDR2 FQNEAQ, per germline (reference sequence). V was cut by 4 bases and J by 1 base, with 14 bases left in between. The CDR3 spells CASSSRAVRSYEQYF. CDR3 bases: TGTGCCAGCAGCTCCCGAGCGGTTCGATCCTACGAGCAGTACTTC.